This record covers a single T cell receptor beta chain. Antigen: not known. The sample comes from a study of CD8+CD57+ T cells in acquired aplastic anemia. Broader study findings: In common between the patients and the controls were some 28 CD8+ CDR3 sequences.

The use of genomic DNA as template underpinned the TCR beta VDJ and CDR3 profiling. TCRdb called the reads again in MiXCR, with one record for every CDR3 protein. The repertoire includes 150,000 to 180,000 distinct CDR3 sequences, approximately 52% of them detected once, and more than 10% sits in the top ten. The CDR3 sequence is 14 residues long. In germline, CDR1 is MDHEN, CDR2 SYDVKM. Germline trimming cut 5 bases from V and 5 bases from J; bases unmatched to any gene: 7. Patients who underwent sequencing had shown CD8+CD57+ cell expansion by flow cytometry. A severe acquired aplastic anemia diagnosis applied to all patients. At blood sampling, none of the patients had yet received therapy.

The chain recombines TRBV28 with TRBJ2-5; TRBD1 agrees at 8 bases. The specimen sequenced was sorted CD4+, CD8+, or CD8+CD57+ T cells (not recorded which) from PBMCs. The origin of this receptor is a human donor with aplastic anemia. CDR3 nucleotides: TGTGCCAGCAGTACCCGGACAGGGAGGGAGACCCAGTACTTC. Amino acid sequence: CASSTRTGRETQYF.